The 16 T cell receptor beta chains below all came from one sample that was sequenced in a study of regulatory T cells in long-lasting Graves disease. Sample time point: newly diagnosed GD, antithyroid drugs for less than 3 months. The TCR library was made from RNA that had been extracted from PBMCs in TRIzol. According to the study, TCR beta libraries were built with iRepertoire HTBI primers and CDR3-region Arm-PCR. One entry per CDR3 protein results from TCRdb running MiXCR on the multiplex PCR reads. The sample lists fewer than 650,000 distinct CDR3 sequences, 15% to 20% occurring once. These data were also filed under a second study, of T cells in Graves' hyperthyroidism and ophthalmopathy.

Sequencing used peripheral blood mononuclear cells (PBMCs), obtained at new diagnosis, from a patient treated with antithyroid drugs. These receptors originate from a man aged 18-30 years with Graves disease.

This clonotype was seen ten or more times. The genes are TRBV6-1 and TRBJ2-3, with unresolved D. Germline assignment: CDR1 MNHNS and CDR2 SASEGT. Trimming took off 6 bases at V and 6 bases at J, with 19 bases between the two ends. The CDR3 consists of 15 residues. DNA of the CDR3: TGTGCCAGCAGGACCCAGTCCGGGTTTACGGATACGCAGTATTTT. Translated, it gives CASRTQSGFTDTQYF.

This clonotype was picked up a small number of times. V gene TRBV7-9 combines with J gene TRBJ2-7; 9 bases are a match to TRBD1. The CDR3 extends over 16 amino acids. The germline V gene encodes CDR1 SEHNR and CDR2 FQNEAQ (reference sequence). Unmatched junction bases numbered 10, after V lost 5 bases and J lost 2 bases. CDR3 nucleotide sequence: TGTGCCAGCAGCCCCCGGACAGGGGAGTACCCCTACGAGCAGTACTTC. It is translated as CASSPRTGEYPYEQYF.

This clonotype was picked up many times. The chain couples TRBV3-1 to TRBJ2-1; D not certain. CDR1 is LGHDT and CDR2 is YNNKEL in the germline V gene (reference sequence). The ends were cut back, 6 bases at V and 5 bases at J, with 8 bases in the middle. The length of the CDR3 is 12 residues. The CDR3 DNA reads as TGTGCCAGCAGACTTGAAAACAATGAGCAGTTCTTC. This codes for CASRLENNEQFF.

This clonotype was detected only a few times. The J gene is TRBJ2-7, the V gene TRBV12-3 or TRBV12-4; D unclear. The CDR3 sequence is 12 residues long. Trimming stripped 5 bases from V and 4 bases from J, with 9 bases between. CDR3 in DNA: TGTGCCAGCAGTCCCCCCCGGTACGAGCAGTACTTC. It is translated as CASSPPRYEQYF.

This clonotype has a count of ten or more. The V and J genes are TRBV28 and TRBJ2-3; TRBD2 agrees at 13 bases. The germline gives CDR1 MDHEN, CDR2 SYDVKM. The CDR3 loop spans 18 amino acids. The V gene end was trimmed by 5 bases and the J gene end by 3 bases; junction bases not matched to a gene: 11. CDR3 DNA sequence: TGTGCCAGCAGTCCACCCCCTCGGACTAGCGGGAGTACAGATACGCAGTATTTT. Amino acids: CASSPPPRTSGSTDTQYF.

Many counts were recorded for this clonotype. The chain employs TRBV11-3 and TRBJ2-3; tentative D call: TRBD2 (5 bases). The length of the CDR3 is 15 residues. The germline gives CDR1 SGHNT, CDR2 YENEEA. V was shortened by 1 base and J by 2 bases, with 10 bases between the two germline ends. CDR3 bases: TGTGCCAGCAGCTTAGGGACGGGATTCACAGATACGCAGTATTTT. Its protein is CASSLGTGFTDTQYF. Complete variable domain (other parts from reference TRBV11-3 and TRBJ2-3): EAGVVQSPRYKIIEKKQPVAFWCNPISGHNTLYWYLQNLGQGPELLIRYENEEAVDDSQLPKDRFSAERLKGVDSTLKIQPAELGDSAVYLCASSLGTGFTDTQYFGPGTRLTVL.

This clonotype was detected ten times or more. V is TRBV29-1 and J is TRBJ2-7; 9 nucleotides align to TRBD2. Losses at the gene ends were 1 base for V and 2 bases for J; bases not matched to a gene: 0. This CDR3 comprises 13 residues. Per germline, CDR1 SQVTM and CDR2 ANQGSEA. CDR3 loop: CSVEGGRAYEQYF. CDR3 sequence (DNA): TGCAGCGTTGAAGGCGGGAGGGCCTACGAGCAGTACTTC.

The CDR3: CASNPGTGSSYNEQFF. CDR3 DNA sequence: TGTGCCAGCAACCCCGGGACAGGGAGTTCCTACAATGAGCAGTTCTTC. The chain uses TRBV9 and TRBJ2-1, with 9 positions matching TRBD1. The CDR3 contains 16 residues. V dropped 6 bases and J dropped 1; count of bases not matched to a gene: 8. Germline V CDR1 and CDR2: SGDLS, YYNGEE.

This clonotype was found many times. This chain uses TRBV20-1 with TRBJ2-3; unclear D gene. Germline V gene data show CDR1 as DFQATT and CDR2 as SNEGSKA (reference sequence). Trimming left V 5 bases short and J 10 bases short, with 16 bases between. This CDR3 region has 12 residues. CDR3: CSAGNGAVAQYF. The CDR3 DNA is TGCAGTGCTGGTAACGGCGCCGTTGCGCAGTATTTT.

This clonotype appeared a few times. The chain joins TRBV5-4 to TRBJ1-2; 7 positions match TRBD1. V was clipped by 1 base and J by 5 bases; unmatched bases: 8. Germline CDR1 is SGHNT and CDR2 is YYREEE (reference sequence). The CDR3 covers 15 residues. CDR3 sequence (DNA): TGTGCCAGCAGCTTGCCCGGGACAGCCGTGTATGGCTACACCTTC. This gives the protein CASSLPGTAVYGYTF.

This clonotype appeared many times. The rearrangement uses TRBV6-1 and TRBJ2-1; 7 positions match TRBD2. Per germline, CDR1 MNHNS and CDR2 SASEGT. Unmatched junction bases numbered 7, after V lost 5 bases and J lost 6 bases. The CDR3 is made up of 14 amino acids. CDR3 coding DNA: TGTGCCAGCAGTAGGACTAGGCCAACCAATGAGCAGTTCTTC. Encoded protein: CASSRTRPTNEQFF.

This clonotype came up many times. This chain's CDR3 is CAWSPTGGVEAFF. The CDR3 nucleotides read TGTGCCTGGAGCCCGACAGGGGGCGTTGAAGCTTTCTTT. This rearrangement joins TRBV30 to TRBJ1-1; 10 positions agree with TRBD1. The V gene's germline CDR1 is GTSNPN and CDR2 SVGIG (reference sequence). This CDR3 has 13 amino acids. Trimming removed 3 bases from V and 7 bases from J; junction bases left unmatched: 5.

This clonotype was detected ten times or more. The CDR3 spells CASSSKGLTGELFF. The CDR3 nucleotides read TGTGCCAGCTCAAGCAAGGGGCTGACCGGGGAGCTGTTTTTT. This chain connects TRBV18 to TRBJ2-2; maybe TRBD1 (5 bases). The CDR3 is 14 residues long. Trimming cost V 5 bases and J 5 bases, with 12 bases left between them. CDR1 is KGHSH, CDR2 LQKENI, per germline.

Note on this clonotype: A much larger clone differs by one base, so this may be a read error. V and J are TRBV28 and TRBJ2-1; D not resolved. The germline V gene encodes CDR1 MDHEN and CDR2 SYDVKM. This CDR3 comprises 14 residues. In DNA form, the CDR3 reads TGTGCCAGCACTCCCCAGTCCGGCGTCTATGAGCGGTTCTTC. Translating it yields CASTPQSGVYERFF. Full variable domain (missing parts from reference TRBV28 and TRBJ2-1): DVKVTQSSRYLVKRTGEKVFLECVQDMDHENMFWYRQDPGLGLRLIYFSYDVKMKEKGDIPEGYSVSREKKERFSLILESASTNQTSMYLCASTPQSGVYERFFGPGTRLTVL.

This clonotype has a handful of counts. The V gene is TRBV24-1, the J gene TRBJ2-1, with 9 bases matching TRBD2. Germline lookup yields CDR1 KGHDR and CDR2 SFDVKD. This CDR3 spans 17 amino acids. V shed 5 bases, J shed 0 bases, and the junction held 7 bases outside the gene matches. This CDR3 is CATSALGTSTSYNEQFF. DNA for the CDR3: TGTGCCACCAGTGCCCTGGGGACTAGCACCTCCTACAATGAGCAGTTCTTC.

This clonotype was detected many times. CDR3 nucleotides: TGTGCCAGCAATTCGGGGGGCCAGGGGGTCGAGCAGTACTTC. Encoded protein: CASNSGGQGVEQYF. The chain has TRBV28 and TRBJ2-7, with D perhaps assigned TRBD1 or TRBD2 (7 bases each). V gave up 7 bases and J gave up 6 bases, with 19 bases separating them. Germline V gives CDR1 MDHEN, CDR2 SYDVKM. The CDR3 has 14 residues.